This T cell receptor beta chain was retrieved from a study of cytomegalovirus exposure and HLA in healthy donors. Regarding the study as a whole: Most observed TCR sequences were rare, whereas some public TCRs were detected in many donors. Researchers counted 164 TCR beta chains as cytomegalovirus-associated.

The PCR employed 60 Vbeta primers together with 13 Jbeta primers. Repertoires were generated with immunoSEQ multiplex PCR, while TCRdb's copy carries only in-frame clones and drops some. There are under 200,000 clones in the sample; around 73% occur only once, and about 5% lies in the top ten. V dropped 5 bases and J dropped 5 bases, with 12 bases sitting between them. This CDR3 region has 13 residues. Germline values: CDR1 SGHTA, CDR2 FQGNSA. A remark on this clone: What it binds is unknown.

V and J are TRBV7-2 and TRBJ1-2; TRBD1 is a possible D gene (5 bases). The TCR sequence derives from a woman in her late teens or twenties in good health and CMV-seropositive. The specimen was PBMCs. CDR3 sequence (DNA): TGTGCCAGCAGCCAGCTGGGGGGTTATGGCTACACCTTC. Translation: CASSQLGGYGYTF.